Below are 24 T cell receptor beta chains sequenced from a single sample in a study of blood T cell repertoires in COVID-19. This table comes from immunoSEQ multiplex PCR, and its TCRdb copy is limited to in-frame clones, with some not included. The sample lists 85,000 to 130,000 clones; approximately 85% were seen once. The sequencing input was peripheral blood. These TCRs come from a woman aged 60-75 years with acute or convalescent COVID-19.

This clone was detected only a few times. The V and J genes are TRBV5-5 and TRBJ2-7, with a possible D match to TRBD2 (6 bases). The CDR3 runs 15 residues. Deletions cut 5 bases from V and 5 bases from J, with 20 bases between. CDR1 is SGHKS, CDR2 YYEKEE, per germline (reference sequence). CDR3 DNA: TGTGCCAGCAGTCGTTTGGGCGGGGTACTTGACGAGCAGTACTTC. It codes for CASSRLGGVLDEQYF.

This clone was seen only once. The V and J genes are TRBV25-1 and TRBJ1-2, with TRBD1 identical over 8 bases. Looked up from germline, CDR1 is MGHDK and CDR2 is SYGVNS. The junction had 12 bases not matched to a gene; V was cut back by 5 bases and J by 4 bases. The CDR3 is made up of 16 amino acids. CDR3 nucleotides: TGTGCCAGCAGTCAAGGACAGGGAATCATAGGCTATGGCTACACCTTC. Translation gives CASSQGQGIIGYGYTF.

This clone showed up just once. The chain combines TRBV15 with TRBJ2-7; 7 bases map to TRBD2. Germline lookup yields CDR1 LNHNV and CDR2 YYDKDF (reference sequence). CDR3 length: 14 amino acids. V shed 0 bases, J shed 5 bases, and the junction held 4 bases outside the gene matches. The CDR3 DNA reads as TGTGCCACCAGCAGAGATGGCGGGAGCGACGAGCAGTACTTC. This encodes CATSRDGGSDEQYF.

The rearrangement joins TRBV5-1 to TRBJ2-1, with 12 bases fitting TRBD2. V lost 5 bases and J lost 4; bases outside the gene matches: 4. CDR1 is SGHRS, CDR2 YFSETQ, per germline. This CDR3 is built from 15 residues. CDR3 DNA sequence: TGCGCCAGCAGTTGGACTAGCGGGACATACAATGAGCAGTTCTTC. This sequence encodes CASSWTSGTYNEQFF. The whole variable domain, filled in from reference TRBV5-1 and TRBJ2-1, reads KAGVTQTPRYLIKTRGQQVTLSCSPISGHRSVSWYQQTPGQGLQFLFEYFSETQRNKGNFPGRFSGRQFSNSRSEMNVSTLELGDSALYLCASSWTSGTYNEQFFGPGTRLTVL.

The chain has TRBV28 and TRBJ1-1; the D gene is possibly TRBD1 (6 bases). Trimming pared 8 bases from V and 0 bases from J, leaving 10 bases between. Germline V CDR1 and CDR2: MDHEN, SYDVKM. The CDR3 has 13 amino acids. The CDR3 protein is CASRGAVNTEAFF. The CDR3 DNA follows: TGTGCCAGCCGGGGGGCGGTGAACACTGAAGCTTTCTTT.

J is TRBJ2-2 and V is TRBV27; D possibly corresponds to TRBD1 (6 bases). Trimming cost V 4 bases and J 0 bases, with 12 bases left between them. CDR3 length equals 16 residues. Per germline, CDR1 MNHEY and CDR2 SMNVEV (reference sequence). CDR3 DNA: TGTGCCAGCAGTTCCCCCCAGGGGCCGAACACCGGGGAGCTGTTTTTT. This translates into CASSSPQGPNTGELFF.

The chain links TRBV28 to TRBJ1-2, with D hard to call. The V gene lost 3 bases and the J gene lost 8 bases, with 22 bases spanning the gap. The germline V gene encodes CDR1 MDHEN and CDR2 SYDVKM. The CDR3 contains 16 residues. The CDR3 coding sequence is TGTGCCAGCAGTTTGAGTGACGGCGGGGAAGTGAGAGGCTACACCTTC. Translation: CASSLSDGGEVRGYTF.

The chain employs TRBV6-5 and TRBJ1-4; 7 bases match TRBD1. J was trimmed by 3 bases and V by 7 bases; bases with no gene match: 8. The CDR3 extends over 15 amino acids. Germline CDR1 and CDR2: MNHEY and SVGAGI. The chain's CDR3 is CASTEQGFSNEKLFF. The CDR3 bases are TGTGCCAGCACAGAACAGGGGTTCTCTAATGAAAAACTGTTTTTT.

This chain connects TRBV27 to TRBJ1-2, with 9 nucleotides matching TRBD1. Germline values: CDR1 MNHEY, CDR2 SMNVEV (reference sequence). Losses at the gene ends were 5 bases for V and 6 bases for J; bases not matched to a gene: 4. The CDR3 is 13 amino acids. This CDR3 reads CASSTTGGHGYTF. The CDR3 nucleotides are TGTGCCAGCAGTACGACAGGGGGACATGGCTACACCTTC.

The chain has TRBV25-1 and TRBJ2-3; 8 nucleotides match TRBD2. Germline V gene lookup returns CDR1 MGHDK and CDR2 SYGVNS. V shed 4 bases and J 3 bases; nucleotides not matched to a gene: 3. This CDR3 is 14 amino acids long. The CDR3 bases are TGTGCCAGCAGTGTAGCGGGATGGACAGATACGCAGTATTTT. Residues: CASSVAGWTDTQYF.

The rearrangement uses TRBV28 and TRBJ2-7; 7 bases agree with TRBD1. Looked up from germline, CDR1 is MDHEN and CDR2 is SYDVKM. The ends lost 5 bases at V and 2 bases at J; junction bases unmatched: 3. This CDR3 has 13 amino acids. Here the CDR3 reads CASSIGQAYEQYV. The CDR3 nucleotides are TGTGCCAGCAGTATCGGACAGGCCTACGAGCAGTACGTC.

In this sample, this clone turned up a few times. J is TRBJ2-1 and V is TRBV9; 11 nucleotides line up with TRBD2. Losses at the gene ends were 3 bases for V and 6 bases for J; bases not matched to a gene: 8. CDR3 size: 16 residues. Germline V gene lookup returns CDR1 SGDLS and CDR2 YYNGEE. The DNA of the CDR3 is TGTGCCAGCAGCGACCCGGGACTAGCGGTAACCAATGAGCAGTTCTTC. Its protein is CASSDPGLAVTNEQFF.

The rearrangement uses TRBV7-9 and TRBJ2-5; 8 nucleotides agree with TRBD1. The CDR3 length is 15 residues. The germline gives CDR1 SEHNR, CDR2 FQNEAQ (reference sequence). V was pared by 4 bases and J by 3 bases, with 7 bases of the junction left unmatched. CDR3 DNA sequence: TGTGCCAGCAGCTCCCGACAGGGGTTGAAAGAGACCCAGTACTTC. It encodes CASSSRQGLKETQYF.

V gene TRBV28 combines with J gene TRBJ1-2; D unresolved. Trimming removed 4 bases from V and 9 bases from J, with 18 bases in between. Per the germline V gene, CDR1 is MDHEN and CDR2 is SYDVKM. The CDR3 is 14 residues long. DNA of the CDR3: TGTGCCAGCAGTTCCCCTGGGAAGGACGGGAGCTACACCTTC. This gives the protein CASSSPGKDGSYTF.

V is TRBV5-4 and J is TRBJ1-2; 7 bases align to TRBD1. Germline V gene data show CDR1 as SGHNT and CDR2 as YYREEE (reference sequence). V was clipped by 4 bases and J by 6 bases; unmatched bases: 6. CDR3 length: 13 residues. CDR3 protein: CASSIDRVHGYTF. Written as DNA, the CDR3 is TGTGCCAGCAGCATTGACAGGGTCCATGGCTACACCTTC.

This clone was seen a single time. The chain combines TRBV27 with TRBJ1-2, with a tentative D call TRBD1 (6 bases). Trimming stripped 5 bases from V and 4 bases from J, with 11 bases between. Germline loops: CDR1 MNHEY, CDR2 SMNVEV (reference sequence). This CDR3 comprises 13 residues. CDR3 in amino acids: CASSASRGYGYTF. The CDR3 bases are TGTGCCAGCAGTGCCTCCAGGGGCTATGGCTACACCTTC.

The chain recombines TRBV11-3 with TRBJ2-4, with D uncertain. The CDR3 is made up of 14 amino acids. Trimming left V 0 bases short and J 6 bases short, with 9 bases between. Germline lookup yields CDR1 SGHNT and CDR2 YENEEA. This CDR3 is CASSLDSSTNIQYF. The CDR3 nucleotides read TGTGCCAGCAGCTTAGACAGTTCAACAAACATTCAGTACTTC.

This clone was recorded a few times. The chain links TRBV19 to TRBJ1-4, with a possible D match to TRBD1 (5 bases). The ends were cut back, 8 bases at V and 6 bases at J, with 16 bases in the middle. This CDR3 has 14 residues. Looked up from germline, CDR1 is LNHDA and CDR2 is SQIVND (reference sequence). CDR3 region: CASGHRGGDEKLFF. The CDR3 DNA is TGTGCCAGTGGACATCGGGGGGGAGATGAAAAACTGTTTTTT.

J is TRBJ2-7 and V is TRBV18; D unresolved. This CDR3 comprises 13 residues. The V gene's germline CDR1 is KGHSH and CDR2 LQKENI. V dropped 4 bases and J dropped 4 bases, with 11 bases sitting between them. Written as DNA, the CDR3 is TGTGCCAGCTCACAGAACGTAGATTACGAGCAGTACTTC. Its translation: CASSQNVDYEQYF.

The rearrangement links TRBV7-3 to TRBJ2-3; weak D call: TRBD1 (6 bases). The ends were cut back, 5 bases at V and 1 base at J, with 13 bases in the middle. CDR3 length equals 15 residues. Germline V gene data show CDR1 as SGHTA and CDR2 as FQGTGA. CDR3 protein: CASSPPGAGTDTQYF. CDR3 DNA: TGTGCCAGCAGCCCCCCAGGGGCTGGCACAGATACGCAGTATTTT.

The chain combines TRBV5-1 with TRBJ2-3; 7 nucleotides line up with TRBD1. CDR3 length: 13 amino acids. The V gene end was trimmed by 5 bases and the J gene end by 6 bases; junction bases not matched to a gene: 6. Germline values: CDR1 SGHRS, CDR2 YFSETQ. The CDR3 spells CASRGQETDTQYF. The DNA for the CDR3 is TGCGCCAGCAGAGGACAGGAGACCGATACGCAGTATTTT.

The V gene is TRBV7-2, the J gene TRBJ1-3, with D maybe TRBD1 (6 bases). CDR3 length equals 16 residues. Deletions cut 4 bases from V and 0 bases from J, with 13 bases between. Germline V gene sequence: CDR1 SGHTA, CDR2 FQGNSA. CDR3 in DNA: TGTGCCAGCAGCTCGTTTACAGGGACCTCTGGAAACACCATATATTTT. This encodes CASSSFTGTSGNTIYF.

This clone showed up just once. The chain carries TRBV19 and TRBJ2-3; 8 nucleotides agree with TRBD2. The germline CDR1 and CDR2 sequences are LNHDA and SQIVND (reference sequence). J gave up 3 bases and V 4 bases, and 9 bases lay outside the gene matches. This CDR3 spans 16 amino acids. Here the CDR3 reads CASSTQAGVGTDTQYF. For the CDR3, the DNA is TGTGCCAGTAGTACTCAAGCGGGAGTGGGTACAGATACGCAGTATTTT.

The chain recombines TRBV5-4 with TRBJ1-1; D possibly corresponds to TRBD1 (6 bases). CDR1 and CDR2 from the germline V gene are SGHNT and YYREEE (reference sequence). V lost 0 bases and J lost 1, with 7 bases in between. The CDR3 spans 14 residues. In nucleotides, the CDR3 is TGTGCCAGCAGCTTGGGGGGGCAGAACACTGAAGCTTTCTTT. Protein product: CASSLGGQNTEAFF.